A single sample is the source of the 30 T cell receptor beta chains below, sequenced in a study of shared clonotypes between healthy human individuals (TCRdb year 2020). Library preparation was by the immunoSEQ multiplex PCR assay. TCRdb took over this immuneACCESS table, retaining in-frame rearrangements with V and J assigned. Such tables are incomplete; in checked studies, under half of the missing clones stem from an unresolved V gene, and the remainder is unexplained. Across this sample there are about 550,000 clones, with around 95% seen only once. The ten most abundant clones make up over 0.09% of the sample. CD8 naive samples were obtained by positive selection for CCR7 among CD45RO-negative cells, yielding a CD45RA+CCR7+ population from which TemRA cells were excluded. The sample was naive CD8+ T cells sorted from blood. This specimen's cell subset or site label, per the study, means: CD45RA+CCR7+. Source of these receptors: a woman in her 30s in good health.

The chain joins TRBV27 to TRBJ2-2; D unclear. This CDR3 has 17 amino acids. Trimming pared 3 bases from V and 0 bases from J, leaving 14 bases between. CDR1 MNHEY and CDR2 SMNVEV come from the germline V gene (reference sequence). The CDR3 region is CASSLSLPTANTGELFF. The CDR3 coding sequence is TGTGCCAGCAGTTTGTCTTTGCCTACCGCGAACACCGGGGAGCTGTTTTTT.

The chain has TRBV28 and TRBJ1-2; D may be TRBD1 (6 bases). Germline CDR1 is MDHEN and CDR2 is SYDVKM. The ends were cut back, 7 bases at V and 8 bases at J, with 23 bases in the middle. The CDR3 contains 15 residues. The CDR3 nucleotides read TGTGCCAGCATGAGCTCAGGGGTCTGGCTCGGAGGCTACACCTTC. Translation: CASMSSGVWLGGYTF.

This chain connects TRBV20-1 to TRBJ2-5; no firm D call. The DNA end lines up better with TRBJ2-7; the J call may be wrong. CDR1 is DFQATT, CDR2 SNEGSKA, per germline (reference sequence). The CDR3 loop spans 8 amino acids. The CDR3 here is CSANEQYF. In DNA form, the CDR3 reads TGCAGTGCTAACGAGCAGTACTTC.

The chain combines TRBV9 with TRBJ1-2, with 11 positions matching TRBD1. Germline V lookup: CDR1 SGDLS, CDR2 YYNGEE. J lost 4 bases, V lost 3 bases, and 2 bases had no gene match. The CDR3 is 14 amino acids. The CDR3 DNA reads as TGTGCCAGCAGCGGGACAGGGGGCACCTATGGCTACACCTTC. This gives the protein CASSGTGGTYGYTF.

The V and J genes are TRBV27 and TRBJ1-2, with 11 bases aligning to TRBD1. Looked up from germline, CDR1 is MNHEY and CDR2 is SMNVEV (reference sequence). The CDR3 length is 15 residues. The trim removed 5 bases at V and 6 bases at J, leaving 8 bases unmatched. The CDR3 coding sequence is TGTGCCAGCAGTACCGGGACAGGGGGAGGTCATGGCTACACCTTC. Translated, it gives CASSTGTGGGHGYTF.

A note on this clone: Other DNA sequences within the sample encode an identical CDR3. The J gene is TRBJ1-5, the V gene TRBV11-2; D not resolved. The CDR3 consists of 15 residues. Trimming left V 1 base short and J 1 base short, with 8 bases between. CDR1 SGHAT and CDR2 FQNNGV come from the germline V gene. The DNA of the CDR3 is TGTGCCAGCAGCTTAGGACCGGGGAGCAATCAGCCCCAGCATTTT. Translation: CASSLGPGSNQPQHF. The complete variable domain, with remaining parts taken from reference TRBV11-2 and TRBJ1-5, reads EAGVAQSPRYKIIEKRQSVAFWCNPISGHATLYWYQQILGQGPKLLIQFQNNGVVDDSQLPKDRFSAERLKGVDSTLKIQPAKLEDSAVYLCASSLGPGSNQPQHFGDGTRLSIL.

This clone was picked up a small number of times. J is TRBJ2-3 and V is TRBV2, with 13 bases fitting TRBD2. This CDR3 comprises 15 residues. With 6 bases clipped from V and 6 bases from J, the junction kept 6 bases outside the gene matches. Germline V CDR1 and CDR2: SNHLY, FYNNEI. Here the CDR3 reads CASSRLAGGPDTQYF. DNA for the CDR3: TGTGCCAGCAGCAGACTAGCGGGAGGCCCGGATACGCAGTATTTT.

V usage is TRBV9 and J usage is TRBJ2-1, with 9 bases lining up with TRBD1. Per germline, CDR1 SGDLS and CDR2 YYNGEE. V lost 3 bases and J lost 7; bases outside the gene matches: 2. This CDR3 is 13 amino acids long. The CDR3 protein is CASSAGTGNEQFF. The DNA of the CDR3 is TGTGCCAGCAGCGCTGGGACAGGGAATGAGCAGTTCTTC.

V is TRBV7-9 and J is TRBJ1-1; D uncertain. The CDR3 runs 14 residues. CDR1 and CDR2 (germline): SEHNR, FQNEAQ (reference sequence). Trimming left V 1 base short and J 2 bases short, with 8 bases between. CDR3 residues: CASSLGVSNTEAFF. The CDR3 coding sequence is TGTGCCAGCAGCTTAGGGGTCTCAAACACTGAAGCTTTCTTT.

CDR3 sequence (DNA): TGTGCCAGCAGCTCCTTCCGGGACAGGGGCTACGAGCAGTACTTC. This translates into CASSSFRDRGYEQYF. The chain uses TRBV11-2 and TRBJ2-7; 10 bases fit TRBD1. Germline-derived CDR1 and CDR2 are SGHAT and FQNNGV. V was pared by 4 bases and J by 3 bases, with 6 bases of the junction left unmatched. This CDR3 contains 15 residues.

The genes are TRBV5-4 and TRBJ2-7; no definite D call. V was clipped by 4 bases and J by 3 bases, with 14 bases between them. This CDR3 comprises 14 residues. Per germline, CDR1 SGHNT and CDR2 YYREEE (reference sequence). The chain's CDR3 is CASSQSVSLYEQYF. The CDR3 DNA reads as TGTGCCAGCAGCCAGTCTGTGTCCCTCTACGAGCAGTACTTC.

DNA of the CDR3: TGTGCCAGCAAAAACCCCCCGGGTCAAGACACTGAAGCTTTCTTT. Its translation is CASKNPPGQDTEAFF. The genes are TRBV28 and TRBJ1-1; D remains ambiguous. CDR1 is MDHEN, CDR2 SYDVKM, per germline. Trimming left V 7 bases short and J 3 bases short, with 18 bases between. The CDR3 sequence is 15 residues long.

V usage is TRBV29-1 and J usage is TRBJ2-7; TRBD2 aligns across 8 bases. The germline CDR1 and CDR2 sequences are SQVTM and ANQGSEA. V was clipped by 4 bases and J by 3 bases; unmatched bases: 35. This CDR3 spans 23 amino acids. In DNA form, the CDR3 reads TGCAGCGTTGCGGGGACTGACATTGCCGGTTTAGATACCGGACTAGCAAGTAGCTACGAGCAGTACTTC. Protein product: CSVAGTDIAGLDTGLASSYEQYF.

The chain employs TRBV25-1 and TRBJ1-1, with D hard to call. V was cut by 5 bases and J by 6 bases, with 7 bases left in between. This CDR3 has 11 residues. Germline values: CDR1 MGHDK, CDR2 SYGVNS. CDR3 region: CASSPGAEAFF. The CDR3 nucleotides read TGTGCCAGCAGTCCCGGCGCTGAAGCTTTCTTT. The full variable domain, in which reference TRBV25-1 and TRBJ1-1 provide the parts outside the CDR3, is EADIYQTPRYLVIGTGKKITLECSQTMGHDKMYWYQQDPGMELHLIHYSYGVNSTEKGDLSSESTVSRIRTEHFPLTLESARPSHTSQYLCASSPGAEAFFGQGTRLTVV.

This chain connects TRBV7-6 to TRBJ2-7; 14 bases are shared with TRBD2. V trimming: 5 bases; J trimming: 2 bases; junction bases outside the gene matches: 2. Germline V gene lookup returns CDR1 SGHVS and CDR2 FNYEAQ. The CDR3 is 15 residues long. The CDR3 loop reads CASSPGLAGAYEQYF. CDR3 sequence (DNA): TGTGCCAGCAGCCCGGGACTAGCGGGAGCCTACGAGCAGTACTTC.

This clone was seen once. J is TRBJ1-5 and V is TRBV28; TRBD1 might be the D (5 bases). The CDR3 totals 15 residues. The V end was cut by 7 bases, the J end by 4 bases, with 17 bases between. Germline V lookup: CDR1 MDHEN, CDR2 SYDVKM. The CDR3 region is CASNLWGEVNQPQHF. In nucleotides, the CDR3 is TGTGCCAGCAACCTCTGGGGGGAGGTAAATCAGCCCCAGCATTTT. Looking up the rest from reference TRBV28 and TRBJ1-5 gives the full variable domain: DVKVTQSSRYLVKRTGEKVFLECVQDMDHENMFWYRQDPGLGLRLIYFSYDVKMKEKGDIPEGYSVSREKKERFSLILESASTNQTSMYLCASNLWGEVNQPQHFGDGTRLSIL.

V gene TRBV5-6 combines with J gene TRBJ2-7; D not certain. Trimming took off 4 bases at V and 4 bases at J, with 15 bases between the two ends. Looked up from germline, CDR1 is SGHDT and CDR2 is YYEEEE. The CDR3 covers 14 residues. The CDR3 sequence: CASSHYGQAYEQYF. CDR3 bases: TGTGCCAGCAGCCATTACGGTCAGGCTTACGAGCAGTACTTC.

This chain connects TRBV19 to TRBJ1-5; weak D call: TRBD1 (5 bases). CDR3 size: 18 residues. The V gene's germline CDR1 is LNHDA and CDR2 SQIVND (reference sequence). The ends were cut back, 8 bases at V and 8 bases at J, with 31 bases in the middle. The CDR3 here is CASSGIILGVPEIEPQHF. CDR3 bases: TGTGCCAGTTCCGGAATCATCTTGGGGGTTCCGGAAATCGAGCCCCAGCATTTT. Supplemented by reference TRBV19 and TRBJ1-5, the full variable domain reads DGGITQSPKYLFRKEGQNVTLSCEQNLNHDAMYWYRQDPGQGLRLIYYSQIVNDFQKGDIAEGYSVSREKKESFPLTVTSAQKNPTAFYLCASSGIILGVPEIEPQHFGDGTRLSIL.

The rearrangement links TRBV9 to TRBJ2-6; D remains ambiguous. The germline V gene has CDR1 SGDLS and CDR2 YYNGEE. The CDR3 totals 15 residues. Trimming shortened V by 5 bases and J by 0 bases, and 9 bases separated the two germline ends. The CDR3 loop reads CASRPGFSGANVLTF. The CDR3, as DNA: TGTGCCAGCAGGCCGGGTTTCTCTGGGGCCAACGTCCTGACTTTC.

The rearrangement joins TRBV5-4 to TRBJ1-2, with D unclear. Trimming pared 1 base from V and 2 bases from J, leaving 9 bases between. The germline gives CDR1 SGHNT, CDR2 YYREEE (reference sequence). This CDR3 is built from 14 residues. DNA for the CDR3: TGTGCCAGCAGCTTGAATCTCGGGAACTATGGCTACACCTTC. Translation gives CASSLNLGNYGYTF.

The genes are TRBV7-2 and TRBJ2-7, with D maybe TRBD2 (6 bases). V was shortened by 1 base and J by 2 bases, with 9 bases between the two germline ends. Germline-derived CDR1 and CDR2 are SGHTA and FQGNSA. This CDR3 is built from 14 residues. This CDR3 is CASSLGGLTYEQYF. As DNA, the CDR3 is TGTGCCAGCAGCTTAGGAGGACTAACCTACGAGCAGTACTTC.

The chain carries TRBV19 and TRBJ2-5; a possible D gene is TRBD2 (6 bases). Trimming stripped 10 bases from V and 3 bases from J, with 24 bases between. Germline V gene data show CDR1 as LNHDA and CDR2 as SQIVND (reference sequence). This CDR3 has 16 amino acids. For the CDR3, the DNA is TGTGCCACCCCTTTCCGGGGGTCCTGCGACGAAGAGACCCAGTACTTC. Translated: CATPFRGSCDEETQYF.

The chain joins TRBV28 to TRBJ2-2; D is perhaps TRBD2 (5 bases). The V gene's germline CDR1 is MDHEN and CDR2 SYDVKM. The CDR3 contains 17 residues. With 3 bases removed from V and 3 bases from J, the gap between germline ends came to 17 bases. The CDR3 spells CASSLGLSVGDTGELFF. The CDR3 DNA is TGTGCCAGCAGTTTGGGATTATCGGTGGGAGACACCGGGGAGCTGTTTTTT.

This clone was detected once. V is TRBV19 and J is TRBJ1-3; TRBD1 might be the D (5 bases). This CDR3 contains 15 residues. Trimming took off 4 bases at V and 8 bases at J, with 18 bases between the two ends. Germline-derived CDR1 and CDR2 are LNHDA and SQIVND (reference sequence). CDR3 in amino acids: CASSTTGTAVHTIYF. The CDR3 DNA reads TGTGCCAGTAGTACCACCGGGACGGCCGTTCACACCATATATTTT. The whole variable domain, remainder taken from reference TRBV19 and TRBJ1-3, is DGGITQSPKYLFRKEGQNVTLSCEQNLNHDAMYWYRQDPGQGLRLIYYSQIVNDFQKGDIAEGYSVSREKKESFPLTVTSAQKNPTAFYLCASSTTGTAVHTIYFGEGSWLTVV.

The genes are TRBV7-9 and TRBJ2-2; TRBD2 matches at 11 bases. The ends lost 7 bases at V and 1 base at J; junction bases unmatched: 2. Germline V gene lookup returns CDR1 SEHNR and CDR2 FQNEAQ (reference sequence). The CDR3 covers 15 residues. In nucleotides, the CDR3 is TGTGCCAGCACCGGACTAGCGGGGAACACCGGGGAGCTGTTTTTT. This encodes CASTGLAGNTGELFF.

The chain employs TRBV28 and TRBJ2-7; 9 bases are shared with TRBD1. The germline gives CDR1 MDHEN, CDR2 SYDVKM. The CDR3 covers 14 residues. V was pared by 5 bases and J by 3 bases, with 5 bases of the junction left unmatched. The CDR3 region has the DNA TGTGCCAGCAGTGATAGACAGGGGGTCTACGAGCAGTACTTC. Protein sequence: CASSDRQGVYEQYF.

The rearrangement joins TRBV13 to TRBJ2-7, with a possible D match to TRBD2 (5 bases). Germline V gives CDR1 PRHDT, CDR2 FYEKMQ (reference sequence). The V end was cut by 5 bases, the J end by 5 bases, with 10 bases between. There are 12 residues in the CDR3. The CDR3 DNA sequence: TGTGCCAGCAGCCCGGGGATGCACGAGCAGTACTTC. Translating gives CASSPGMHEQYF.

The chain links TRBV5-5 to TRBJ2-3; 16 nucleotides line up with TRBD2. This CDR3 spans 17 amino acids. The J segment lost 4 bases and the V segment lost 1 base, leaving 3 bases of the junction unmatched. Germline CDR1 reads SGHKS; CDR2 reads YYEKEE (reference sequence). CDR3 loop: CASSLWGTSGRADTQYF. DNA of the CDR3: TGTGCCAGCAGCTTGTGGGGGACTAGCGGGAGGGCAGATACGCAGTATTTT.

This sequence joins TRBV25-1 and TRBJ2-7; the D gene is possibly TRBD1 (5 bases). Germline loops: CDR1 MGHDK, CDR2 SYGVNS. The germline V and J ends were trimmed by 6 bases and 2 bases, with 14 bases remaining between them. The CDR3 extends over 14 amino acids. CDR3 sequence (DNA): TGTGCCAGCAGGCAGGGCCATGGTACCTACGAGCAGTACTTC. Translation: CASRQGHGTYEQYF.

The genes are TRBV6-1 and TRBJ2-7; weak D call: TRBD1 (5 bases). There are 12 residues in the CDR3. V was clipped by 6 bases and J by 3 bases, with 9 bases between them. Germline CDR1 reads MNHNS; CDR2 reads SASEGT. The CDR3 nucleotides read TGTGCCAGCAGAGGACACCTCTACGAGCAGTACTTC. This codes for CASRGHLYEQYF.